The T cell receptor beta chain under discussion was sequenced for a study of control samples from healthy donors and cancer patients. Measured with immunoSEQ multiplex PCR; TCRdb has only the in-frame clones, and not every one. The top ten clones hold about 3.2% of a sample with 130,000 or so clones, approximately 90% of them seen once. Between the trimmed V and J ends, which lost 3 bases and 7 bases, there was a span of 10 bases. Germline V gene lookup returns CDR1 MDHEN and CDR2 SYDVKM. This CDR3 comprises 13 residues. The receptor's source is a man in his forties or fifties in good health. The chain combines TRBV28 with TRBJ1-5; no definite D call. Sequencing used blood. The CDR3 here is CASSLAVRQPQHF. The CDR3 region has the DNA TGTGCCAGCAGTTTGGCCGTGCGGCAGCCCCAGCATTTT.